This entry features one TCR beta chain sequence. Antigen specificity is unknown. This record belongs to a study of T-cell reconstitution after alpha-beta-depleted transplantation in children. Study-wide findings and caveats: After transplant, at about two months, alpha-beta T cells were reportedly derived from several hundred expanded graft clones. At one year after transplant, newly produced T cells mostly accounted for T-cell counts and diversity.

This CDR3 spans 12 amino acids. Germline CDR1 is SGHTA and CDR2 is FQGNSA. Trimming shortened V by 2 bases and J by 6 bases, and 5 bases separated the two germline ends. During its preparation, the TCRbeta library received unique molecular identifiers. MiXCR, run by TCRdb on the PCR reads, gives a single entry per CDR3 protein. The sample includes hundreds of thousands of distinct CDR3 sequences, roughly 23% of them seen just once. This chain connects TRBV7-2 to TRBJ2-1; D remains unclear. The sequences come from PBMCs, mostly from graft donor cells, collected 360 days after TCRalphabeta/CD19-depleted stem cell transplant. The sequence came from a boy in the first two years of life who had a stem cell transplant for acute myeloid leukemia, so the T cells may come from the graft donor. The DNA for the CDR3 is TGTGCCAGCAGCTTAATGTTCAATGAGCAGTTCTTC. As protein: CASSLMFNEQFF.